This TCR beta chain comes out of a study of CD8 T cells in ankylosing spondylitis. This clonotype showed up many times. Its antigen is unidentified. V gave up 4 bases and J gave up 1 base; unmatched junction bases: 2. Per germline, CDR1 SGHRS and CDR2 YFSETQ. The CDR3 is made up of 14 amino acids. Study-level points and caveats: Made up of several highly homologous variants, a TCR beta motif appeared characteristic of ankylosing spondylitis blood. Some motif variants had been reported before (in reactive arthritis synovial fluid and blood). CD8+ by phenotype, disease-linked clones were relatively rare in peripheral blood.

Construction of TCR beta libraries was performed using quantitative 5'-RACE with molecular barcodes. Each CDR3 protein is one row after TCRdb ran MiXCR on the 5' RACE reads. Among about 390,000 distinct CDR3 sequences listed, around 24% were seen once. The TCR was taken from a male donor with ankylosing spondylitis. The sequenced sample consisted of blood, either unsorted or a sorted T cell fraction (not recorded which). The chain uses TRBV5-1 and TRBJ2-3, with 8 bases identical to TRBD2. CDR3 loop: CASSPTSGTDTQYF. The CDR3 coding sequence is TGCGCCAGCAGCCCGACTAGCGGCACAGATACGCAGTATTTT.